What follows are 16 T cell receptor beta chains derived from one specimen sequenced in a study of tumor and adjacent non-tumor tissue in lung cancer. Three rounds of nested PCR, following a modified ARM-PCR protocol, produced the TCRbeta library. TCRdb itself ran the multiplex PCR reads through MiXCR, one entry per CDR3 protein. The sample consists of tens of thousands of distinct CDR3 sequences, 72% of them appearing once. This sample's RNA came from whole unsorted tissue. Sequences were obtained from lung tumor tissue. Every receptor here comes from a middle-aged woman with non-small cell lung cancer.

Turning to this clonotype: The final CDR3 position lacks the conserved phenylalanine or tryptophan, pointing to a likely read error. The J gene is TRBJ2-2, the V gene TRBV6-1; 7 nucleotides match TRBD2. V lost 4 bases to trimming and J lost 4 bases; unmatched junction nucleotides: 15. Germline V gene data show CDR1 as MNHNS and CDR2 as SASEGT. This CDR3 has 18 residues. As DNA, the CDR3 is TGTGCCAGCAGTGTACAGATGTCCAGGACTAGTTTCACCGGGGAGCTGTTTTTG. Translation: CASSVQMSRTSFTGELFL.

Of note for this clonotype: Since the CDR3 does not end with the conserved phenylalanine or tryptophan, this likely comes from a read error. The gene calls are TRBV12-3 or TRBV12-4 and TRBJ1-4; TRBD1 matches at 7 bases. The V segment lost 3 bases and the J segment 0 bases; nucleotides outside the gene matches: 16. The length of the CDR3 is 20 residues. CDR3: CASSFWRDGTALSTNEKLFV. In DNA form, the CDR3 reads TGTGCCAGCAGTTTCTGGCGCGACGGGACAGCTTTATCAACTAATGAAAAACTGTTTGTT.

This clonotype occurred a few times. A much larger clone differs by one base, so this may be a read error. This chain connects TRBV6-5 to TRBJ2-7; D is undetermined. Germline values: CDR1 MNHEY, CDR2 SVGAGI. This CDR3 is 14 amino acids long. The CDR3 protein is CVSRLTGGRWEQYF. In nucleotides, the CDR3 is TGTGTCAGCAGGCTTACCGGCGGACGGTGGGAGCAGTACTTC.

Concerning this clonotype itself: This may be a read error, as it is one base from a much larger clone. The chain recombines TRBV28 with TRBJ2-5; no clear D gene. Germline CDR1 is MDHEN and CDR2 is SYDVKM. The CDR3 consists of 14 residues. Trimming removed 6 bases at V and 4 bases at J, with 15 bases between. This CDR3 is CASSRRLAPETQYF. CDR3 nucleotides: TGTGCCAGCAGCCGAAGACTCGCTCCAGAGACCCAGTACTTC.

This clonotype was seen more than once but under ten times. The junction shows a germline mismatch at one end, possibly a read error. J is TRBJ2-3 and V is TRBV6-1, with TRBD1 matching over 8 bases. Per germline, CDR1 MNHNS and CDR2 SASEGT. The CDR3 consists of 16 residues. The CDR3 sequence is CASSERRTGCTDTQYF. CDR3 coding DNA: TGTGCCAGTAGTGAACGTCGGACAGGGTGCACAGATACGCAGTATTTT.

This clonotype was seen more than once but under ten times. A much larger clone is a single base away; this may be a read error. The chain joins TRBV6-5 to TRBJ2-3; D is uncertain. The CDR3 consists of 14 residues. Trimming removed 4 bases at V and 2 bases at J, with 10 bases between. CDR1 and CDR2 from the germline V gene are MNHEY and SVGAGI. The CDR3 region has the DNA TGTGCCAGCAGTTGCTCGGACCCCACAGATACGCAGTATTTT. It yields the protein CASSCSDPTDTQYF.

There are a few counts of this clonotype. This chain uses TRBV28 with TRBJ1-1, with 9 bases matching TRBD1. Germline values: CDR1 MDHEN, CDR2 SYDVKM. The ends lost 2 bases at V and 12 bases at J; junction bases unmatched: 13. This CDR3 region has 15 residues. Written as DNA, the CDR3 is TGTGCCAGCAGTTTACTACAGTTTTCCGGGACAGGGACTTTCTTT. Translating gives CASSLLQFSGTGTFF.

Turning to this clonotype: One junction end disagrees with the germline gene, perhaps due to a read error. The chain carries TRBV29-1 and TRBJ2-4; 10 bases line up with TRBD2. The last part of the DNA fits TRBJ2-1 better; the J call may be wrong. The CDR3 has 16 residues. Germline CDR1 and CDR2: SQVTM and ANQGSEA. In DNA, the CDR3 is TGCAGTGTTGAATTTCCGCTAGCGGGGGCCGGGGACATTCAGTTCTTC. Translated: CSVEFPLAGAGDIQFF.

On this clonotype: Sequence at one end of the junction differs from germline and may be a read error. Written as DNA, the CDR3 is TGCGCCAGCAGCAGCCCAGGGGGCGGCACAGATACGCACTATTTT. It specifies CASSSPGGGTDTHYF. V usage is TRBV4-1 and J usage is TRBJ2-3, with 8 bases that match TRBD1. The germline V gene has CDR1 MGHRA and CDR2 YSYEKL. This CDR3 has 15 residues.

Concerning this clonotype: The junction differs from germline at one of its ends, possibly a read error. The CDR3 bases are TGTACCAGCACTTACTCGGCAGCCTACGAGCAGTACTTC. As protein: CTSTYSAAYEQYF. V usage is TRBV6-2 or TRBV6-3 and J usage is TRBJ2-7; D gene unclear. The CDR3 has 13 residues. Germline loops: CDR1 MNHEY, CDR2 SVGEGT.

In regard to this clonotype: The germline gene is not matched at one end of the junction; a read error may be the cause. The chain carries TRBV10-3 and TRBJ1-2, with D unclear. This CDR3 has 15 residues. Germline values: CDR1 ENHRY, CDR2 SYGVKD. This CDR3 is CAISERQSTNYCYTF. In nucleotides, the CDR3 is TGTGCCATCAGTGAAAGGCAGAGTACTAACTATTGCTACACCTTC.

Points on this clonotype: One end of the junction fails to match germline, which may point to a read error. V gene TRBV6-6 combines with J gene TRBJ2-3; D is possibly TRBD1 (6 bases). Germline CDR1 is MNHNY and CDR2 is SVGAGI (reference sequence). CDR3 size: 16 residues. CDR3 in amino acids: CASRYRDTRFTNTQYF. In DNA form, the CDR3 reads TGTGCCAGCAGGTACCGGGACACTAGATTCACAAATACGCAGTATTTT.

The rearrangement joins TRBV11-2 to TRBJ2-3; possible D gene TRBD1, 5 bases. The CDR3 covers 15 residues. Germline values: CDR1 SGHAT, CDR2 FQNNGV. In DNA, the CDR3 is TGTCTCAGCAGCTTAAACAGGCCCTATACAGATACGCAGTATTTT. It translates to CLSSLNRPYTDTQYF.

About this clonotype: One junction end disagrees with the germline gene, perhaps due to a read error. V gene TRBV4-1 combines with J gene TRBJ2-7; possible D gene TRBD2, 5 bases. The germline V gene has CDR1 MGHRA and CDR2 YSYEKL. This CDR3 is 15 amino acids long. The CDR3: CACSQSEGSSYKQYF. The DNA of the CDR3 is TGCGCCTGCAGCCAAAGCGAGGGTAGCTCCTACAAGCAGTACTTC.

Many counts were recorded for this clonotype. The rearrangement links TRBV7-9 to TRBJ2-7; D is uncertain. Germline-derived CDR1 and CDR2 are SEHNR and FQNEAQ (reference sequence). Between the trimmed V and J ends, which lost 5 bases and 3 bases, there was a span of 14 bases. CDR3 size: 14 residues. The CDR3 region is CASSPRTPNYEQYF. The CDR3 DNA reads TGTGCCAGCAGCCCGCGTACCCCCAACTACGAGCAGTACTTC.

This rearrangement joins TRBV12-3 or TRBV12-4 to TRBJ1-5; possible D gene TRBD1, 6 bases. V was clipped by 8 bases and J by 4 bases, with 18 bases between them. The CDR3 spans 15 residues. CDR3 bases: TGTGCCAGCGGTCCTAAAGGGGGTAGTAATCAGCCCCAGCATTTT. Amino acids: CASGPKGGSNQPQHF.